A single TCR beta chain is shown here with its context. Its antigen is not identified. This CDR3 is 17 amino acids long. Germline V gene data show CDR1 as SGDLS and CDR2 as YYNGEE. Trimming removed 0 bases at V and 0 bases at J, with 10 bases between. Amplified TCR beta CDR3 regions derived from RNA transcripts. TCR CDR3 underwent first-round RT-PCR with the HTBI primer set. One entry per CDR3 protein, called by TCRdb with MiXCR from the multiplex PCR reads. The sample carries hundreds of thousands of distinct CDR3 sequences, less than 15% recorded once. This entry is derived from a study of T cells in Graves' hyperthyroidism and ophthalmopathy. PBMCs stemmed from 8.5 to 10 ml fresh peripheral blood. Study observations and caveats: Blood also carried most thyroid clonotypes expanded above 0.001.

The chain combines TRBV9 with TRBJ1-6, with D possibly being TRBD1 (6 bases). The receptor comes from a woman under 30 with Graves' hyperthyroidism. The sequenced material came from blood. CDR3 amino acids: CASSVGTESSYNSPLHF. CDR3 sequence (DNA): TGTGCCAGCAGCGTAGGGACAGAGAGCTCCTATAATTCACCCCTCCACTTT.